This T cell receptor (beta chain) derives from a study of blood T cell repertoires in COVID-19. Data came from immunoSEQ multiplex PCR; TCRdb stores just in-frame clones and leaves some out. The top ten clones hold around 18% of a sample with about 160,000 clones, roughly 85% of them seen once. By share, this clone counts as medium-sized. This CDR3 contains 14 residues. Germline CDR1 reads SNHLY; CDR2 reads FYNNEI. Unmatched junction bases numbered 4, after V lost 4 bases and J lost 6 bases. The rearrangement links TRBV2 to TRBJ2-2; 8 nucleotides agree with TRBD1. Specimen: PBMCs or T cells enriched from blood (not recorded which). The clonotype originates from a man aged 55-75 years who had recovered from COVID-19. The CDR3 DNA is TGTGCCAGCAGTGGGAAACAGGGGGCCGGGGAGCTGTTTTTT. As protein: CASSGKQGAGELFF.